Below, 3 T cell receptor beta chains from the same sample are listed, as sequenced in a study of T cell repertoires in cytomegalovirus infection. TCRdb reanalysed the reads using MiXCR and keeps one entry per CDR3 protein. Altogether roughly 920,000 distinct CDR3 sequences are present, 30% to 40% being singletons, with the ten largest covering about an eighth. The antigens of these receptors remain unknown. The material was cultured CD8+ T cells from PBMCs, obtained from culture after CMV antigen stimulation. Receptor source: a human donor in good health (CMV status not recorded). Some clones in this sample may be carry-over from other donors' samples.

The chain employs TRBV12-5 and TRBJ2-1; D not certain. Germline CDR1 and CDR2: LGHNT and FRNRAP. The V end was cut by 8 bases, the J end by 8 bases, with 10 bases between. CDR3 length: 11 residues. This CDR3 is CASSVSHEQFF. CDR3 DNA sequence: TGTGCTAGTAGCGTTTCCCATGAGCAGTTCTTC.

This clonotype has a handful of counts. The V gene is TRBV4-1, the J gene TRBJ2-5; D remains unclear. CDR1 is MGHRA and CDR2 is YSYEKL in the germline V gene. The CDR3 spans 12 residues. V lost 0 bases, J lost 6 bases, and 5 bases lay in between. CDR3 sequence (DNA): TGCGCCAGCAGCCAAGATTCCAAGACCCAGTACTTC. Its translation is CASSQDSKTQYF.

The CDR3 loop is CASSFLTSGGDETQYF. CDR3 nucleotides: TGTGCCAGCAGTTTCCTCACTAGCGGGGGGGATGAGACCCAGTACTTC. This chain joins TRBV27 and TRBJ2-5; 13 bases match TRBD2. Trimming cost V 3 bases and J 5 bases; bases outside gene matches: 6. Germline-derived CDR1 and CDR2 are MNHEY and SMNVEV (reference sequence). This CDR3 region has 16 residues.